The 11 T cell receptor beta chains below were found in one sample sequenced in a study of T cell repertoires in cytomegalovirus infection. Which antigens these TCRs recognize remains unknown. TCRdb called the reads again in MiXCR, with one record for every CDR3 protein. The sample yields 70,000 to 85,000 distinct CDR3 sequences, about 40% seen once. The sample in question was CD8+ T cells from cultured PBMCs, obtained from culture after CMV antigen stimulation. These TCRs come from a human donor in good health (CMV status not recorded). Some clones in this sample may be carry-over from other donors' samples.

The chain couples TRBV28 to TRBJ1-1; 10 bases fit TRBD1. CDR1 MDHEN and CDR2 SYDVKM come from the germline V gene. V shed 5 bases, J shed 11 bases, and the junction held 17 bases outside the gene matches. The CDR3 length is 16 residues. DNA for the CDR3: TGTGCCAGCAGTCCCCCGGACAGGGGGTTCCTGGCGAAGGCTTTCTTT. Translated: CASSPPDRGFLAKAFF.

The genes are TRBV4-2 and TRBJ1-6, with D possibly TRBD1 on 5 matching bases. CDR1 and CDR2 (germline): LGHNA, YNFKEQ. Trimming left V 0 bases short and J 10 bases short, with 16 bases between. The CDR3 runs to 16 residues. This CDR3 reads CASSQDAQGVGSPLHF. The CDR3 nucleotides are TGTGCCAGCAGCCAAGATGCCCAGGGAGTCGGATCACCCCTCCACTTT.

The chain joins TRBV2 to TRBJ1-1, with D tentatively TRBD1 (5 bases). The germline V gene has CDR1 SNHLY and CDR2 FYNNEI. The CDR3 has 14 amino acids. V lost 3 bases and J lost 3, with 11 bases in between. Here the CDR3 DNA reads TGTGCCAGCAGTGACACGGGACTTCACACTGAAGCTTTCTTT. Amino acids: CASSDTGLHTEAFF.

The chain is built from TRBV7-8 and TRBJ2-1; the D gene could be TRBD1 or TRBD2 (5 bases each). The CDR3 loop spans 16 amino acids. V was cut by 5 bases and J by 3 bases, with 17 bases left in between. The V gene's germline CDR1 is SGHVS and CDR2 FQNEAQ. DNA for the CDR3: TGTGCCAGCAGCACCAACCGGGGACCTCTCTACAATGAGCAGTTCTTC. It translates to CASSTNRGPLYNEQFF.

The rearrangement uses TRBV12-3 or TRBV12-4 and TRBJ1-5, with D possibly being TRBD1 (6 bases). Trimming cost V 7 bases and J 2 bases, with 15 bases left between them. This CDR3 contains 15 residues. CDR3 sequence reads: CASTPGGGGNQPQHF. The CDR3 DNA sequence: TGTGCCAGCACCCCCGGAGGGGGGGGCAATCAGCCCCAGCATTTT.

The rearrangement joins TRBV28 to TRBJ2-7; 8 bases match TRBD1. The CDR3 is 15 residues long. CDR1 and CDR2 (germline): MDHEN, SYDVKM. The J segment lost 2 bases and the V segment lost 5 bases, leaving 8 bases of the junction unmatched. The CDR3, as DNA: TGTGCCAGCAGTCGAAGACAGGGGATACCCTACGAGCAGTACTTC. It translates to CASSRRQGIPYEQYF.

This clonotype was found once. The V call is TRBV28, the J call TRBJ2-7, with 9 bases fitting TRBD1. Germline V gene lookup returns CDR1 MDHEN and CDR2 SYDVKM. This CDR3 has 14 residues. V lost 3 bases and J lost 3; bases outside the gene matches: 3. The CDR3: CASSLDRGRYEQYF. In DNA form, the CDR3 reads TGTGCCAGCAGTTTGGACAGGGGCCGCTACGAGCAGTACTTC.

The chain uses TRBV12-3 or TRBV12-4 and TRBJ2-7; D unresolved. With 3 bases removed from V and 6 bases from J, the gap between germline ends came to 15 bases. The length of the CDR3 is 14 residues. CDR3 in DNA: TGTGCCAGCAGTTTTCGGCCACGCTTGGGCGAGCAGTACTTC. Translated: CASSFRPRLGEQYF.

The CDR3: CSVEDRRIGNTIYF. In DNA, the CDR3 is TGCAGCGTTGAGGACAGGAGGATCGGAAACACCATATATTTT. This sequence joins TRBV29-1 and TRBJ1-3, with 7 bases identical to TRBD1. CDR1 is SQVTM and CDR2 is ANQGSEA in the germline V gene. V was clipped by 3 bases and J by 4 bases; unmatched bases: 6. This CDR3 is 14 amino acids long.

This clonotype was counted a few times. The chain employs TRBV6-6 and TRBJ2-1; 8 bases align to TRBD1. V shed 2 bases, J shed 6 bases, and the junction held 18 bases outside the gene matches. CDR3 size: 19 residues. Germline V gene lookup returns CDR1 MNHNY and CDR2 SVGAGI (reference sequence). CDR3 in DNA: TGTGCCAGCAGTTACGAGAGGGGATGGGGGACAGGTTCTGTCAATGAGCAGTTCTTC. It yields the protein CASSYERGWGTGSVNEQFF.

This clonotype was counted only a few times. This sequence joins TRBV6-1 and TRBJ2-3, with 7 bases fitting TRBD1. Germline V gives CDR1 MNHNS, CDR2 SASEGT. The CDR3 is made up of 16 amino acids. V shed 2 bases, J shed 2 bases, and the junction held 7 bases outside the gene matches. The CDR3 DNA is TGTGCCAGCAGTGAATTCCGGGACAGCCCCACAGATACGCAGTATTTT. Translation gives CASSEFRDSPTDTQYF.